This TCR beta chain derives from a study of cytomegalovirus exposure and HLA in healthy donors (dated by TCRdb to the late 2010s). In terms of the full investigation: In an earlier analysis of about 560 of the donors, roughly 300 Gb of sequence data and some 100 million unique TCR beta sequences from roughly 200 million T cells were reported. HLA typing included class I and class II loci at four-digit resolution. In an earlier analysis of about 590 of the donors, high-throughput TCR beta sequencing was used to judge whether each TCR beta V gene segment behaved as functional or pseudogenic. Typing coverage differed by locus: A, B, C, DRB1 and DQB1 were typed in about 620-630 donors, DQA1 in roughly 510, DPA1 in around 580, and DPB1 in roughly 470. Every discovery cohort repertoire had been produced on one sequencing platform. The study aimed to test whether signatures of past pathogen exposure could be identified by cataloging public T cell receptors. On average, roughly 250,000 unique TCR beta nucleotide sequences were sequenced per donor among more than 350 genotyped donors of the cohort, with approximately 18% of those sequences being non-productive. High-throughput TCR immunosequencing, statistical association of individual TCRs with disease status, and machine learning were combined to predict cytomegalovirus infection status. An early release that covered about 640 HLA-typed donors contained about 300 gigabases of sequencing data and about 93 million unique TCR sequences. A few DR-DQ haplotypes were treated as single units for association and clustering because of strong linkage in the cohort. Besides the first cohort of under 700 subjects, a separate validation cohort made up of 120 different subjects was used. The genetic ancestry cluster associated with self-reported Caucasian donors included roughly four fifths of the roughly 400 genotyped donors. Rather than drawing on any new phenotypic data, the later analysis identified candidate immune exposures from TCR beta sequences and the way those sequences occurred across donors. A later genetic analysis took genome-wide SNP genotypes for about 55% of the roughly 670 donors and used that subset as a discovery cohort. Alongside the repertoire data, information on donor age, sex, ethnicity and CMV serostatus was compiled. To study patterns of TCR occurrence, a later analysis re-analyzed previously published TCR beta repertoires from 500 to 850 donors and added high-resolution HLA genotyping. The study profiled the T cell repertoires of under 850 subjects by immunosequencing and related them to cytomegalovirus serostatus.

In total, just over 650 healthy bone marrow donors made up the cohort. Cohort members were all nominally healthy when sampled, although unrecorded immune exposures were likely present. The donor tested CMV seropositive and was one of the 289 seropositive cohort members. A peripheral blood sample was provided by each donor, and peripheral blood mononuclear cells were used for TCR beta sequencing. Genomic DNA was extracted from the blood cell samples with the Qiagen DNeasy Blood Extraction Kit. The full study reports these points: About 17 rarely observed V segments, including chromosome 9 orphons, were excluded from the earlier analysis of about 600 of the donors because counts were too low. In a later genetic analysis, a missense DCLRE1C variant was associated with V-gene and J-gene trimming of TCR beta chains, and the association was replicated in an independent cohort. The cohort was sequenced for TCR beta chains only, and without alpha or paired-chain data the features that could be detected were limited. In both the original and validation cohorts, the classifier was reported to diagnose cytomegalovirus status with high specificity and sensitivity. It was suggested by the authors that the approach could potentially be generalized to other disease states and immunological phenotypes. In vitro tests confirmed that three of the cytomegalovirus-associated TCR beta chains recognize cytomegalovirus antigens. According to a later genetic analysis, donors in an Asian-associated ancestry cluster had fewer N-insertions in productive TCRs than the roughly 670-donor mean. A further reported finding was that TCR beta sequences accurately predicted the HLA-A and HLA-B alleles for most subjects in the first cohort. Several of the top co-occurrence clusters appeared to be linked to parvovirus B19, influenza, CMV and Epstein-Barr virus, according to a later analysis. The 87-base-pair reads could not distinguish some IMGT-functional V segments, including TRBV6-2 and TRBV6-3, so those segments were excluded. A cluster of highly shared sequence variants was judged likely to be a technical artifact of the sequencing pipeline. In a later analysis, around 17,000 TCR beta sequences were associated with specific HLA alleles at a false discovery rate of 0.05. The only immune exposure information available for the cohort was CMV serostatus. According to a later analysis, TCR association rates differed among HLA loci, with DRB1 alleles showing the most associated TCRs and HLA-C alleles showing the fewest. Most TCR sequences were seen in very few donors, while some public TCRs were found in many individuals. Correlated functional status among segregating V segments might be attributable to linkage disequilibrium, but an unknown experimental factor could not be ruled out. In an earlier analysis of approximately 590 of the donors, most TCR beta V segments were observed in productive rearrangements about 87% or about 30% of the time, broadly matching IMGT annotations. In the study, about 150 TCR beta chains were listed as associated with cytomegalovirus. A later analysis found that most CMV-associated TCR beta chains appeared HLA-restricted, with HLA associations seemingly driven largely by CMV exposure. In a later analysis, HLA-associated TCR beta chains showed more clonal expansion and lower generation probabilities than non-associated chains that were equally common. When HLA alleles, especially DR and DQ, strongly co-occurred, attributing TCR associations to individual alleles was difficult. HLA typing was unavailable for some donors at each locus, so association tests used only the typed subset. Roughly uniform sequencing depth across donors was assumed in presence/absence analyses, although this assumption may not hold.

Library preparation employed the immunoSEQ multiplex PCR assay. For the multiplex PCR, a mixture combining 60 forward primers for TCR Vbeta segments and 13 reverse primers for TCR Jbeta segments was used. The CDR3 region of rearranged TCR beta genes was amplified from genomic DNA by a multiplex PCR assay. The Illumina HiSeq System was used to sequence the amplified TCR beta libraries as 87-base-pair reads. Turning to the authors' computational methods: A later analysis tallied roughly 76 million unique TCR beta chains across the approximately 670 repertoires, and about 12 million of those chains were shared by two or more donors. A nearest-neighbor algorithm error-corrected the raw reads and collapsed the reads into unique sequences, merging closely related sequences to remove PCR and sequencing errors. Alignment of CDR3 sequences to IMGT reference sequences was used to assign V, D and J gene segments. For a sequence to be retained, at least a six-nucleotide match to both a V gene segment and a J gene segment was required. Rearrangements were called productive when the CDR3 lacked stop codons and stayed in frame with V and J; all others were non-productive. Following IMGT convention, CDR3 was defined as the stretch from the second conserved V-encoded cysteine to the conserved J-encoded phenylalanine. Sequences without an unambiguous match to a single V gene segment were excluded from the earlier analysis of about 640 of the donors. An earlier analysis of over 450 of the donors classified V segments as functional when productive rearrangements were above 56.7% and as segregating when the standard deviation between donors was above 5%. A statistical classification framework was built to diagnose cytomegalovirus status from the catalog of TCR beta chain sequences. A later analysis assigned V and J genes by comparing TCR nucleotide sequences with IMGT/GENE-DB human TR gene sequences. Using the TCRdist pipeline, a later analysis assigned CDR3 sequences along with most-parsimonious VDJ recombination scenarios. A later analysis defined each TCR beta chain by its CDR3 amino acid sequence plus V-gene family, and excluded reads lacking a unique V-gene family. To address suspected cross-contamination and a sequencing artifact, a later analysis removed around 590 highly shared, low-generation-probability nucleotide sequences. A later analysis calculated a clonal expansion index for each public chain from normalized within-repertoire ranks of inferred template counts. Generation probabilities in a later analysis came from a VDJ recombination model fitted to out-of-frame rearrangements, and those results were checked against IGoR. Hypergeometric tests were used in a later analysis to score TCR-TCR, TCR-HLA and TCR-CMV co-occurrence, with a repertoire-size bias correction applied to the TCR pairs. In a later analysis, false discovery rates were estimated by permuting HLA or CMV assignments 20 times. In a later analysis, co-occurring TCRs were grouped using DBSCAN, and TCRdist sequence similarity was added for clustering within HLA-allele-positive subsets. Repertoires with fewer than 30,000 or more than 120,000 public chains were left out of co-occurrence clustering, as were about 5 repertoires with anomalous nucleotide sharing. TCRdb limited this immuneACCESS table to in-frame rearrangements with V and J called. A share of clones is missing; checked studies link under half to unresolved V genes, and the rest is unexplained. The V and J calls and the clone size are those of that table, but D and trimming were determined from the DNA. The table for this sample lists about 150,000 clones; 55% to 70% of them were counted only once. The ten largest clones represent approximately 7% of the sample.

About this clone: No antigen is known for it. The sample holds no much larger clone one base away, and base qualities are not on file.

Clipping removes 6 bases from V and 6 bases from J, with 10 as the unmatched junction base count. Including the terminal cysteine and phenylalanine, the CDR3 comprises 14 residues. Only the CDR3 DNA stays, 42 bases, in frame from base 1. The germline V gene supplies CDR1 ENHRY and CDR2 SYGVKD. The specimen was PBMCs. The chain joins TRBV10-3 to TRBJ1-2, with 7 bases in between that match TRBD1. The origin of this receptor is a woman aged 60 to 75 in good health and CMV-seropositive. The nucleotides are TGTGCCATCAGCCCGGGACAGCGGATTGATGGCTACACCTTC. Its protein reads: CAISPGQRIDGYTF.